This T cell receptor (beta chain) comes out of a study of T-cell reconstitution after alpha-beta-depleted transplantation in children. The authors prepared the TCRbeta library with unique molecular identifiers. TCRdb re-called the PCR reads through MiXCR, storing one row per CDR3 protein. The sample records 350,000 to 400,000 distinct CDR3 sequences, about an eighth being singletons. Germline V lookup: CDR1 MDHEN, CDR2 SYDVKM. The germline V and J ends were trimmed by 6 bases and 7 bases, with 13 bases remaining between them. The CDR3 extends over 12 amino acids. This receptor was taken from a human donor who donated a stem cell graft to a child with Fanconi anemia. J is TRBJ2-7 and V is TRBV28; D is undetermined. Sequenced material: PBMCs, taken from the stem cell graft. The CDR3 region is CASSRYKEEQYF. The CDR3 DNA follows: TGTGCCAGCAGCCGTTATAAGGAGGAGCAGTACTTC.